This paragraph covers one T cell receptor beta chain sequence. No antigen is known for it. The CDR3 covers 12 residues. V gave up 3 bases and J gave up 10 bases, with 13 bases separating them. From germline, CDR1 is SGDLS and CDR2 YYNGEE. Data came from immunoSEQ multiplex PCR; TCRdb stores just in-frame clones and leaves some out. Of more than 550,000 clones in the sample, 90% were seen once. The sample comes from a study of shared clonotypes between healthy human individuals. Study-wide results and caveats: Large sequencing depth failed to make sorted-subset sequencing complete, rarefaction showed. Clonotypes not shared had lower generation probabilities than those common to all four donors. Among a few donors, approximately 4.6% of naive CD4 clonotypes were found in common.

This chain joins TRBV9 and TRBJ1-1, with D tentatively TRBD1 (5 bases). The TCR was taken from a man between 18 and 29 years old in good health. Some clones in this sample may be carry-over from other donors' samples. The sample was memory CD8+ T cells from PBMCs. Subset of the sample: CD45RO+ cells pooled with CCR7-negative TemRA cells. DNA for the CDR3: TGTGCCAGCAGCGCCTCCCCAGGGACAGCTTTCTTT. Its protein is CASSASPGTAFF.